The 18 T cell receptor beta chains given below trace back to one sample, sequenced in a study of T-cell reconstitution after alpha-beta-depleted transplantation in children. Unique molecular identifiers tagged the TCRbeta library. One entry per CDR3 protein, called by TCRdb with MiXCR from the PCR reads. The data show some 600,000 distinct CDR3 sequences, 15% to 20% seen once. Sequencing was performed on PBMCs from the stem cell graft donor, taken from the stem cell graft. These receptor sequences come from a human donor who donated a stem cell graft to a child with acute myeloid leukemia.

This clonotype turned up a few times. The chain uses TRBV7-9 and TRBJ1-2; 7 bases map to TRBD1. J lost 4 bases, V lost 7 bases, and 9 bases had no gene match. CDR3 size: 14 residues. Germline loops: CDR1 SEHNR, CDR2 FQNEAQ (reference sequence). The CDR3 bases are TGTGCCAGCACTATATCGGCAGGGGGCTATGGCTACACCTTC. It codes for CASTISAGGYGYTF.

This clonotype was found many times. The J gene is TRBJ2-5, the V gene TRBV20-1; possibly TRBD1 for D (6 bases). Trimming removed 0 bases from V and 5 bases from J, with 16 bases in between. CDR1 is DFQATT and CDR2 is SNEGSKA in the germline V gene (reference sequence). CDR3 size: 15 residues. The CDR3 bases are TGCAGTGCTAGAGACACAGGGACACCCGAGGAGACCCAGTACTTC. It encodes CSARDTGTPEETQYF.

This clonotype has more than one count but fewer than ten. The CDR3 sequence is CSATGQGRTGELFF. In DNA, the CDR3 is TGCAGTGCTACGGGACAGGGAAGAACCGGGGAGCTGTTTTTT. The chain has TRBV20-1 and TRBJ2-2; 9 bases map to TRBD1. The V gene's germline CDR1 is DFQATT and CDR2 SNEGSKA (reference sequence). V shed 4 bases and J 5 bases; nucleotides not matched to a gene: 5. The CDR3 is 14 residues long.

This clonotype was recorded a few times. The chain is built from TRBV4-3 and TRBJ2-7; D may be TRBD1 or TRBD2 (5 bases each). The germline CDR1 and CDR2 sequences are LGHNA and YSLEER. Trimming removed 0 bases from V and 6 bases from J, with 15 bases in between. CDR3 length: 15 residues. The CDR3 sequence: CASSQDRDLLGEQYF. The CDR3 nucleotides are TGCGCCAGCAGCCAAGATCGGGACCTCTTGGGCGAGCAGTACTTC.

In this sample, this clonotype turned up many times. V is TRBV20-1 and J is TRBJ1-2; D not certain. V shed 0 bases and J shed 1 base, with 18 bases lying between them. The germline CDR1 and CDR2 sequences are DFQATT and SNEGSKA (reference sequence). The CDR3 spans 17 residues. The CDR3 loop is CSARDKTRPEINYGYTF. The CDR3 DNA sequence: TGCAGTGCTAGAGATAAAACCAGACCAGAGATTAACTATGGCTACACCTTC.

The rearrangement uses TRBV7-9 and TRBJ2-1, with TRBD1 matching over 8 bases. Trimming cost V 1 base and J 5 bases; bases outside gene matches: 7. CDR3 length: 16 amino acids. CDR1 and CDR2 from the germline V gene are SEHNR and FQNEAQ (reference sequence). The CDR3 sequence: CASSLGGTGRDNEQFF. The CDR3 bases are TGTGCCAGCAGCTTAGGGGGGACAGGTCGAGACAATGAGCAGTTCTTC.

This sequence joins TRBV6-1 and TRBJ2-3; D possibly corresponds to TRBD2 (6 bases). Germline lookup yields CDR1 MNHNS and CDR2 SASEGT. The CDR3 covers 18 residues. V shed 8 bases and J shed 3 bases, with 27 bases lying between them. The DNA for the CDR3 is TGTGCCAGCTTTTCGTCGGGCGGGGCGCCGCCGGGTACAGATACGCAGTATTTT. This sequence encodes CASFSSGGAPPGTDTQYF.

Concerning this clonotype itself: A read error is possible here, since a much larger clone lies one base away. J is TRBJ1-1 and V is TRBV20-1; D not resolved. The germline V and J ends were trimmed by 0 bases and 1 base, with 12 bases remaining between them. Germline CDR1 DFQATT, CDR2 SNEGSKA (reference sequence). The CDR3 is made up of 15 amino acids. The CDR3 here is CSARDVPGWNTEAFF. DNA for the CDR3: TGCAGTGCTAGAGATGTCCCGGGATGGAACACTGAAGCTTTCTTT.

The chain joins TRBV5-1 to TRBJ1-6, with D unclear. CDR1 is SGHRS, CDR2 YFSETQ, per germline. V was trimmed by 1 base and J by 9 bases, leaving 14 bases between them. The CDR3 sequence is 15 residues long. CDR3 sequence (DNA): TGCGCCAGCAGCTTGAGCGAAGACGGGAGTTCACCCCTCCACTTT. Protein product: CASSLSEDGSSPLHF.

At least ten counts were recorded for this clonotype. The V and J genes are TRBV20-1 and TRBJ1-4; no firm D call. CDR1 and CDR2 from the germline V gene are DFQATT and SNEGSKA (reference sequence). V was pared by 0 bases and J by 8 bases, with 13 bases between. This CDR3 comprises 14 residues. This chain's CDR3 is CSAREEWKEEKLFF. The CDR3 bases are TGCAGTGCTAGAGAAGAATGGAAGGAGGAAAAACTGTTTTTT.

The V gene is TRBV9, the J gene TRBJ2-1; 8 bases fit TRBD2. Germline V gene data show CDR1 as SGDLS and CDR2 as YYNGEE. V gave up 3 bases and J gave up 7 bases; unmatched junction bases: 12. The CDR3 runs 16 residues. CDR3 region: CASSEMGTRRWNEQFF. CDR3 DNA: TGTGCCAGCAGCGAGATGGGGACTAGGAGGTGGAATGAGCAGTTCTTC.

This clonotype has more than one count but fewer than ten. V is TRBV5-6 and J is TRBJ1-6; D gene unclear. Germline values: CDR1 SGHDT, CDR2 YYEEEE. The CDR3 is 20 residues long. Trimming removed 2 bases from V and 0 bases from J, with 21 bases in between. The CDR3 is CASSFLKEDLASSYNSPLHF. The CDR3 DNA follows: TGTGCCAGCAGCTTCCTCAAGGAGGATCTCGCGAGCTCCTATAATTCACCCCTCCACTTT.

This clonotype has more than one count but fewer than ten. This chain uses TRBV24-1 with TRBJ2-3; 16 bases map to TRBD2. V dropped 9 bases and J dropped 2; count of bases not matched to a gene: 10. The length of the CDR3 is 18 residues. Germline CDR1 and CDR2: KGHDR and SFDVKD. In DNA form, the CDR3 reads TGTGCCACCGGACAGGGGACTAGCGGGGGGGCTCCCACAGATACGCAGTATTTT. Translation gives CATGQGTSGGAPTDTQYF.

This clonotype was picked up a small number of times. The chain couples TRBV20-1 to TRBJ2-3, with 10 bases lining up with TRBD2. The CDR3 covers 15 residues. The ends lost 0 bases at V and 7 bases at J; junction bases unmatched: 7. CDR1 and CDR2 from the germline V gene are DFQATT and SNEGSKA (reference sequence). The DNA of the CDR3 is TGCAGTGCTAGAGAAGGAGCGGGGGGGCGGAATACGCAGTATTTT. Translating it yields CSAREGAGGRNTQYF.

This clonotype was recorded a few times. The DNA of the CDR3 is TGTGCCAGCAGCTCTAGGGACCAAACCGGGGAGCTGTTTTTT. Translating gives CASSSRDQTGELFF. V and J are TRBV7-9 and TRBJ2-2, with D possibly being TRBD1 or TRBD2 (5 bases each). V lost 4 bases, J lost 5 bases, and 11 bases lay in between. CDR1 and CDR2 from the germline V gene are SEHNR and FQNEAQ (reference sequence). The CDR3 covers 14 residues.

V and J are TRBV11-2 and TRBJ1-4; possibly TRBD1 for D (6 bases). V lost 3 bases and J 5 bases, leaving 13 bases between the germline ends. The CDR3 sequence is 15 residues long. Germline loops: CDR1 SGHAT, CDR2 FQNNGV. The CDR3 spells CASSFSPGANEKLFF. The CDR3 DNA is TGTGCCAGCAGCTTTAGCCCGGGGGCGAATGAAAAACTGTTTTTT.

J is TRBJ1-1 and V is TRBV12-3 or TRBV12-4; D possibly corresponds to TRBD1 (5 bases). V lost 5 bases, J lost 1 base, and 17 bases lay in between. The CDR3 runs 16 residues. CDR3 in DNA: TGTGCCAGCAGTGAACCGGGGGGGACCAGGAACACTGAAGCTTTCTTT. Translating it yields CASSEPGGTRNTEAFF.

At least ten counts were recorded for this clonotype. CDR3 bases: TGCAGTGCTAGAGAGGTCTGGGGCATTGAGCAGTTCTTC. It specifies CSAREVWGIEQFF. V is TRBV20-1 and J is TRBJ2-1; the D gene is possibly TRBD1 (5 bases). The CDR3 runs to 13 residues. Trimming pared 0 bases from V and 9 bases from J, leaving 12 bases between. Germline V lookup: CDR1 DFQATT, CDR2 SNEGSKA (reference sequence).